The next 14 T cell receptor beta chains were all read from a single sample in a study of blood T cell repertoires in COVID-19. Sequencing was performed with immunoSEQ multiplex PCR; in TCRdb, only in-frame clones are kept and a portion is missing. This sample has about 170,000 clones, with roughly 89% found just once. Specimen: peripheral blood. These receptors came from a young man with active or convalescent COVID-19.

The chain is built from TRBV7-9 and TRBJ2-7; TRBD2 might be the D (5 bases). CDR1 is SEHNR, CDR2 FQNEAQ, per germline (reference sequence). Between the trimmed V and J ends, which lost 1 base and 7 bases, there was a span of 8 bases. The CDR3 runs to 12 residues. Here the CDR3 reads CASSLGTGEQYF. CDR3 nucleotide sequence: TGTGCCAGCAGCTTAGGTACGGGAGAGCAGTACTTC.

The chain uses TRBV9 and TRBJ2-3; perhaps TRBD1 as D (5 bases). Trimming took off 0 bases at V and 0 bases at J, with 8 bases between the two ends. This CDR3 is 15 amino acids long. In germline, CDR1 is SGDLS, CDR2 YYNGEE. The CDR3 bases are TGTGCCAGCAGCGTAGGAAGGGGTAGCACAGATACGCAGTATTTT. Amino acids: CASSVGRGSTDTQYF.

This clone has a single count. The rearrangement links TRBV10-3 to TRBJ2-1, with 10 nucleotides matching TRBD2. The V gene's germline CDR1 is ENHRY and CDR2 SYGVKD. This CDR3 spans 16 amino acids. J was trimmed by 2 bases and V by 4 bases; bases with no gene match: 5. CDR3 sequence: CAISGKGLAAYNEQFF. In DNA form, the CDR3 reads TGTGCCATCAGTGGAAAAGGACTAGCGGCCTACAATGAGCAGTTCTTC.

The chain employs TRBV28 and TRBJ1-3; 10 nucleotides agree with TRBD1. CDR1 is MDHEN and CDR2 is SYDVKM in the germline V gene. The CDR3 is 17 residues long. V lost 5 bases to trimming and J lost 4 bases; unmatched junction nucleotides: 11. DNA for the CDR3: TGTGCCAGCAGTGACCCTCCGGGACAGGGGTGGGGAAACACCATATATTTT. It translates to CASSDPPGQGWGNTIYF.

This chain uses TRBV10-1 with TRBJ2-1; TRBD2 matches at 13 bases. V lost 6 bases to trimming and J lost 0 bases; unmatched junction nucleotides: 5. The CDR3 consists of 17 residues. Per the germline V gene, CDR1 is WNHNN and CDR2 is SYGVQD (reference sequence). CDR3: CASSAGTSGVSYNEQFF. The CDR3 bases are TGCGCCAGCAGCGCCGGGACTAGCGGGGTCTCCTACAATGAGCAGTTCTTC.

This chain links TRBV28 with TRBJ2-7, with 11 bases lining up with TRBD1. Trimming cost V 6 bases and J 2 bases; bases outside gene matches: 6. The CDR3 spans 15 residues. CDR1 and CDR2 (germline): MDHEN, SYDVKM. The CDR3 here is CASSLGQGGAYEQYV. In DNA, the CDR3 is TGTGCCAGCAGCCTGGGACAGGGGGGGGCCTACGAGCAGTACGTC.

The CDR3 loop is CASSIQGNGVGTEAFF. DNA for the CDR3: TGTGCCAGTAGTATACAGGGTAACGGCGTCGGCACTGAAGCTTTCTTT. The chain uses TRBV19 and TRBJ1-1, with D perhaps TRBD1 (5 bases). This CDR3 spans 16 amino acids. The germline V gene encodes CDR1 LNHDA and CDR2 SQIVND (reference sequence). V lost 2 bases and J lost 4, with 17 bases in between.

This sequence joins TRBV5-4 and TRBJ2-7; the D gene could be TRBD1 or TRBD2 (5 bases each). Germline lookup yields CDR1 SGHNT and CDR2 YYREEE (reference sequence). The CDR3 has 15 residues. V was cut by 4 bases and J by 3 bases, with 17 bases left in between. For the CDR3, the DNA is TGTGCCAGCAGCATGGGACGGACTCTTCTCTACGAGCAGTACGTC. Protein product: CASSMGRTLLYEQYV.

V is TRBV11-2 and J is TRBJ2-4; TRBD1 matches 7 bases. V shed 4 bases, J shed 7 bases, and the junction held 10 bases outside the gene matches. Germline V lookup: CDR1 SGHAT, CDR2 FQNNGV. CDR3 size: 15 residues. The CDR3 reads CASSSPSTGSNIQYF. DNA for the CDR3: TGTGCCAGCAGCTCCCCGTCGACAGGGTCTAACATTCAGTACTTC.

This clone was seen a single time. The J gene is TRBJ1-6, the V gene TRBV4-2; no clear D. This CDR3 contains 13 residues. V was pared by 0 bases and J by 14 bases, with 11 bases between. From germline, CDR1 is LGHNA and CDR2 YNFKEQ. The CDR3 sequence is CASSQEVRVSLHF. CDR3 DNA sequence: TGTGCCAGCAGCCAAGAGGTACGGGTTTCCCTCCACTTT.

The CDR3 spells CASSSFSGGSYEQYF. The CDR3 DNA reads TGTGCCAGCAGTTCCTTTTCCGGGGGCTCCTACGAGCAGTACTTC. V gene TRBV6-5 combines with J gene TRBJ2-7, with D tentatively TRBD2 (6 bases). Germline values: CDR1 MNHEY, CDR2 SVGAGI. Trimming took 4 bases from V and 0 from J, leaving 13 bases between them. The CDR3 extends over 15 amino acids.

The chain couples TRBV6-4 to TRBJ1-2; no clear D gene. Trimming took 0 bases from V and 3 from J, leaving 11 bases between them. This CDR3 comprises 15 residues. Germline CDR1 reads MRHNA; CDR2 reads SNTAGT. In nucleotides, the CDR3 is TGTGCCAGCAGTGACTCTTCAGAGACACACTATGGCTACACCTTC. This sequence encodes CASSDSSETHYGYTF.

The gene calls are TRBV3-1 (or the pseudogene TRBV3-2) and TRBJ2-1; 7 bases map to TRBD2. Trimming cost V 1 base and J 2 bases; bases outside gene matches: 2. Germline lookup yields CDR1 LGHDT and CDR2 YNNKEL (reference sequence). The CDR3 contains 15 residues. The DNA for the CDR3 is TGTGCCAGCAGCCAAGGCGGGGGACCCTACAATGAGCAGTTCTTC. It specifies CASSQGGGPYNEQFF.

V and J are TRBV27 and TRBJ2-1; D remains unclear. Trimming removed 6 bases at V and 7 bases at J, with 13 bases between. The CDR3 length is 13 residues. Germline lookup yields CDR1 MNHEY and CDR2 SMNVEV (reference sequence). CDR3 DNA sequence: TGTGCCAGCAGCCCCAATGCTAGGAATGAGCAGTTCTTC. It encodes CASSPNARNEQFF.